Sequencing of this T cell receptor (beta chain) was carried out in a study of T cell responses to AZD1222 COVID-19 vaccine. Points from the study as a whole: None of the repertoires were sampled until the peak T cell response had passed. Only a handful of people who got AZD1222 tested seropositive at baseline. Regions 160-218 and 743-854 held dominance among vaccine-associated CD4 TCRs, which spanned spike. Most donors were white British and more were female, and clonal diversity was possibly underestimated.

This clone was detected only a few times. Its antigen remains unknown. Only in-frame clones appear in the TCRdb table, and some are missing; sequencing was by immunoSEQ multiplex PCR. The sample includes approximately 150,000 clones, about 92% seen only once; the top ten take 9% to 15%. This CDR3 has 13 residues. Germline V gene sequence: CDR1 SGHRS, CDR2 YFSETQ. The V end lost 3 bases, the J end lost 1 base, and 7 bases lay between the germline ends. The V gene is TRBV5-1, the J gene TRBJ1-1; D is possibly TRBD1 (6 bases). The sequence derives from an adult who had recovered from COVID-19. The sample in question was peripheral blood, obtained after recovery from COVID-19. CDR3 DNA: TGCGCCAGCAGCTCGACAGGGAACACTGAAGCTTTCTTT. It is translated as CASSSTGNTEAFF. The entire variable domain, with the rest obtained from reference TRBV5-1 and TRBJ1-1, is as follows: KAGVTQTPRYLIKTRGQQVTLSCSPISGHRSVSWYQQTPGQGLQFLFEYFSETQRNKGNFPGRFSGRQFSNSRSEMNVSTLELGDSALYLCASSSTGNTEAFFGQGTRLTVV.